This TCR beta chain was retrieved from a study of blood T cell repertoires in COVID-19. Study context: COVID-19 samples from acute and convalescent phases originated in the United States, Italy and Spain. The cDNA or gDNA used as material had been derived from T cells, B-cell-depleted T cells, or PBMCs.

The length of the CDR3 is 15 residues. Germline CDR1 reads LNHDA; CDR2 reads SQIVND (reference sequence). J gave up 1 base and V 4 bases, and 3 bases lay outside the gene matches. As originally analysed: Researchers report that nucleated cell counts were estimated from reference gene primer amplification. The assay was immunoSEQ multiplex PCR, and TCRdb's table has in-frame clones only and misses some. The DNA was the basis for D and trimming; V, J and clone size are from that table. Of fewer than 60,000 clones in the sample, more than 75% were seen once. This receptor was identified in a human donor in a cohort sampled during active COVID-19. V and J are TRBV19 and TRBJ2-2; TRBD2 agrees at 7 bases. Sequenced: peripheral blood. In DNA form, the CDR3 reads TGTGCCAGTAGTAATGGGGAGGGGAACACCGGGGAGCTGTTTTTT. Its translation is CASSNGEGNTGELFF.